The 28 T cell receptor beta chains reported below all come from one sample, sequenced in a study of blood T cell repertoires in COVID-19. Generated by immunoSEQ multiplex PCR, the TCRdb table keeps only in-frame clones and is missing some. The sample holds fewer than 85,000 clones, about 82% seen once. Input material: peripheral blood. These receptors were collected from a woman aged 60 to 75 with acute or convalescent COVID-19.

This clone was seen once. This sequence joins TRBV19 and TRBJ1-6; 10 bases agree with TRBD1. The V gene end was trimmed by 9 bases and the J gene end by 10 bases; junction bases not matched to a gene: 12. Germline V gives CDR1 LNHDA, CDR2 SQIVND (reference sequence). The CDR3 is made up of 15 amino acids. CDR3 residues: CASTSGTGVGSPLHF. CDR3 DNA: TGTGCCAGCACCTCCGGGACAGGGGTAGGGTCACCCCTCCACTTT.

The chain couples TRBV5-1 to TRBJ2-1; tentative D call: TRBD1 (6 bases). Germline CDR1 is SGHRS and CDR2 is YFSETQ. The germline V and J ends were trimmed by 0 bases and 3 bases, with 10 bases remaining between them. The CDR3 extends over 15 amino acids. CDR3 sequence reads: CASSLVGANYNEQFF. As DNA, the CDR3 is TGCGCCAGCAGCTTGGTGGGGGCCAACTACAATGAGCAGTTCTTC.

The V and J genes are TRBV4-1 and TRBJ1-5; D is undetermined. This CDR3 spans 13 amino acids. Trimming cost V 0 bases and J 6 bases, with 6 bases left between them. Germline V gene sequence: CDR1 MGHRA, CDR2 YSYEKL. The CDR3 protein is CASSQEFGQPQHF. The CDR3 coding sequence is TGCGCCAGCAGCCAAGAGTTCGGTCAGCCCCAGCATTTT.

V is TRBV6-6 and J is TRBJ1-5; 12 nucleotides line up with TRBD1. This CDR3 spans 18 amino acids. V was clipped by 6 bases and J by 5 bases; unmatched bases: 14. Germline assignment: CDR1 MNHNY and CDR2 SVGAGI (reference sequence). Here the CDR3 DNA reads TGTGCCAGCAGCCGAACTAAGGGACAGGGGGCGAGCGATCAGCCCCAGCATTTT. It yields the protein CASSRTKGQGASDQPQHF.

The chain is built from TRBV7-2 and TRBJ2-2, with D perhaps matching TRBD1 (5 bases). V lost 11 bases and J 5 bases, leaving 15 bases between the germline ends. Germline V gene lookup returns CDR1 SGHTA and CDR2 FQGNSA. This CDR3 region has 13 residues. The CDR3 DNA reads TGTGCCTCTCGGTGGGCAGGGACCGGGGAGCTGTTTTTT. Its protein is CASRWAGTGELFF.

The V and J genes are TRBV25-1 and TRBJ2-7; 12 bases are shared with TRBD2. J lost 3 bases, V lost 5 bases, and 5 bases had no gene match. CDR1 MGHDK and CDR2 SYGVNS come from the germline V gene. CDR3 length equals 15 residues. Written as DNA, the CDR3 is TGTGCCAGCAGTAGGACTAGCGGGGCCTACTACGAGCAGTACGTC. This codes for CASSRTSGAYYEQYV.

The gene calls are TRBV3-1 (or the pseudogene TRBV3-2) and TRBJ1-2; D perhaps matches TRBD1 (5 bases). The ends were cut back, 1 base at V and 6 bases at J, with 12 bases in the middle. The CDR3 is 14 residues long. Germline CDR1 is LGHDT and CDR2 is YNNKEL (reference sequence). CDR3 DNA sequence: TGTGCCAGCAGCCAAGTTACCAGGGTGGATGGCTACACCTTC. This gives the protein CASSQVTRVDGYTF.

Here the CDR3 reads CASSYGGGDGYTF. The DNA for the CDR3 is TGTGCCAGCAGTTACGGAGGGGGGGATGGCTACACCTTC. The V and J genes are TRBV6-6 and TRBJ1-2, with D tentatively TRBD1 (6 bases). Germline CDR1 reads MNHNY; CDR2 reads SVGAGI (reference sequence). V shed 2 bases and J shed 6 bases, with 10 bases lying between them. This CDR3 is built from 13 residues.

This clone was detected once. The chain combines TRBV15 with TRBJ1-2; a weak D match, TRBD1 (5 bases). The CDR3 covers 15 residues. Germline loops: CDR1 LNHNV, CDR2 YYDKDF (reference sequence). V was clipped by 3 bases and J by 7 bases, with 18 bases between them. In DNA, the CDR3 is TGTGCCACCAGCAGCCCCTTCAGGGTGGATGGTGGCTACACCTTC. Its protein product is CATSSPFRVDGGYTF.

This clone appeared a few times. V is TRBV6-6 and J is TRBJ1-2; D remains unclear. The germline gives CDR1 MNHNY, CDR2 SVGAGI (reference sequence). V was pared by 3 bases and J by 4 bases, with 12 bases between. This CDR3 comprises 14 residues. CDR3 residues: CASSYLPEGYGYTF. CDR3 DNA: TGTGCCAGCAGTTATCTCCCGGAGGGCTATGGCTACACCTTC.

By frequency in the sample, this clone is medium-sized. The chain recombines TRBV13 with TRBJ1-2, with D perhaps matching TRBD1 (5 bases). The CDR3 totals 13 residues. Trimming cost V 3 bases and J 6 bases, with 11 bases left between them. From germline, CDR1 is PRHDT and CDR2 FYEKMQ (reference sequence). The CDR3 coding sequence is TGTGCCAGCAGCTTTGGAGGGGTCGATGGCTACACCTTC. It codes for CASSFGGVDGYTF.

This CDR3 reads CASKPDRGTEAFF. DNA for the CDR3: TGTGCCAGCAAACCAGACAGGGGAACTGAAGCTTTCTTT. The chain uses TRBV11-2 and TRBJ1-1, with 8 bases that match TRBD1. The junction had 6 bases not matched to a gene; V was cut back by 7 bases and J by 5 bases. Per germline, CDR1 SGHAT and CDR2 FQNNGV. This CDR3 has 13 residues.

In nucleotides, the CDR3 is TGTGCCAGCAGTTACGGGCGACAGGGAAACACTGAAGCTTTCTTT. It codes for CASSYGRQGNTEAFF. The chain has TRBV6-5 and TRBJ1-1; 7 bases line up with TRBD1. CDR1 MNHEY and CDR2 SVGAGI come from the germline V gene. This CDR3 has 15 residues. V lost 2 bases and J lost 2; bases outside the gene matches: 5.

The chain employs TRBV6-5 and TRBJ1-1, with D hard to call. V was trimmed by 6 bases and J by 1 base, leaving 12 bases between them. The germline CDR1 and CDR2 sequences are MNHEY and SVGAGI. This CDR3 region has 14 residues. The CDR3 coding sequence is TGTGCCAGCAGCCCCGCCCGGGAGAACACTGAAGCTTTCTTT. It is translated as CASSPARENTEAFF.

This clone was detected once. The chain joins TRBV7-8 to TRBJ1-4; 9 positions agree with TRBD1. V trimming: 5 bases; J trimming: 5 bases; junction bases outside the gene matches: 9. The CDR3 sequence is 16 residues long. Per germline, CDR1 SGHVS and CDR2 FQNEAQ. The CDR3 DNA follows: TGTGCCAGCAGCAAGAGGTGGGACAGGGAGAATGAAAAACTGTTTTTT. Translation gives CASSKRWDRENEKLFF.

This chain joins TRBV7-2 and TRBJ2-1; 7 bases are shared with TRBD2. CDR1 SGHTA and CDR2 FQGNSA come from the germline V gene. The CDR3 consists of 15 residues. V was clipped by 2 bases and J by 1 base; unmatched bases: 2. DNA of the CDR3: TGTGCCAGCAGCTTATCCGGGGGGTCCTACAATGAGCAGTTCTTC. It translates to CASSLSGGSYNEQFF.

The chain joins TRBV5-1 to TRBJ1-2; D uncertain. Per germline, CDR1 SGHRS and CDR2 YFSETQ. The CDR3 has 14 amino acids. The ends were cut back, 0 bases at V and 0 bases at J, with 6 bases in the middle. The CDR3 nucleotides are TGCGCCAGCAGCTTGGCACAGTCTAACTATGGCTACACCTTC. Amino acid sequence: CASSLAQSNYGYTF.

The rearrangement uses TRBV4-1 and TRBJ1-5; D is ambiguous. The CDR3 runs 14 residues. V lost 1 base and J lost 3, with 7 bases in between. Germline CDR1 reads MGHRA; CDR2 reads YSYEKL. The DNA of the CDR3 is TGCGCCAGCAGCCAAGTGCAGTACAATCAGCCCCAGCATTTT. It specifies CASSQVQYNQPQHF.

As DNA, the CDR3 is TGTGCCAGCAGCTCAGGGATCTCAAATCAGCCCCAGCATTTT. It codes for CASSSGISNQPQHF. The J gene is TRBJ1-5, the V gene TRBV6-2 or TRBV6-3, with D possibly TRBD1 on 5 matching bases. There are 14 residues in the CDR3. Trimming took 6 bases from V and 4 from J, leaving 13 bases between them. Germline V gives CDR1 MNHEY, CDR2 SVGEGT.

This clone was observed a single time. The chain has TRBV5-1 and TRBJ1-4, with D unclear. Germline loops: CDR1 SGHRS, CDR2 YFSETQ. Between the trimmed V and J ends, which lost 1 base and 1 base, there was a span of 5 bases. This CDR3 has 14 residues. The CDR3 sequence: CASSLLETNEKLFF. CDR3 bases: TGCGCCAGCAGCTTGTTAGAAACTAATGAAAAACTGTTTTTT. Drawing the rest from reference TRBV5-1 and TRBJ1-4, the complete variable domain is KAGVTQTPRYLIKTRGQQVTLSCSPISGHRSVSWYQQTPGQGLQFLFEYFSETQRNKGNFPGRFSGRQFSNSRSEMNVSTLELGDSALYLCASSLLETNEKLFFGSGTQLSVL.

The chain is built from TRBV9 and TRBJ2-7, with TRBD1 as a possible D gene (6 bases). V lost 2 bases to trimming and J lost 6 bases, with 9 bases between them. Germline-derived CDR1 and CDR2 are SGDLS and YYNGEE. CDR3 size: 12 residues. The CDR3 DNA is TGTGCCAGCAGCGTGACAGGCGCCGAGCAGTACTTC. Amino acid sequence: CASSVTGAEQYF.

The chain recombines TRBV7-2 with TRBJ2-2; no reliable D call. This CDR3 spans 16 amino acids. The germline CDR1 and CDR2 sequences are SGHTA and FQGNSA. Trimming took 3 bases from V and 2 from J, leaving 13 bases between them. The CDR3: CASSFRNSKNTGELFF. As DNA, the CDR3 is TGTGCCAGCAGCTTCCGTAACAGCAAAAACACCGGGGAGCTGTTTTTT. The variable domain in full, completed from reference TRBV7-2 and TRBJ2-2, reads GAGVSQSPSNKVTEKGKDVELRCDPISGHTALYWYRQSLGQGLEFLIYFQGNSAPDKSGLPSDRFSAERTGGSVSTLTIQRTQQEDSAVYLCASSFRNSKNTGELFFGEGSRLTVL.

The chain uses TRBV6-1 and TRBJ1-5, with 9 positions matching TRBD1. Germline V gene data show CDR1 as MNHNS and CDR2 as SASEGT. This CDR3 has 16 amino acids. J was trimmed by 4 bases and V by 4 bases; bases with no gene match: 8. CDR3 nucleotides: TGTGCCAGCAGTGGATTCCATGACAGGGGGAATCAGCCCCAGCATTTT. Translated, it gives CASSGFHDRGNQPQHF.

The chain couples TRBV18 to TRBJ2-5; TRBD1 matches at 9 bases. The CDR3 consists of 14 residues. Germline-derived CDR1 and CDR2 are KGHSH and LQKENI. Trimming took 4 bases from V and 5 from J; bases not matched to a gene: 5. The CDR3 DNA sequence: TGTGCCAGCTCACTCCGACAGGGGGGCGAGACCCAGTACTTC. This codes for CASSLRQGGETQYF.

This clone occurred a few times. The chain carries TRBV12-3 or TRBV12-4 and TRBJ2-1; D perhaps matches TRBD2 (5 bases). The CDR3 is 11 amino acids. The ends were cut back, 5 bases at V and 9 bases at J, with 8 bases in the middle. CDR3 coding DNA: TGTGCCAGCAGTGCCCGGGGTGAGCAGTTCTTC. It translates to CASSARGEQFF.

The chain joins TRBV5-1 to TRBJ1-3; D call uncertain. CDR3 size: 14 residues. V lost 3 bases and J lost 3, with 10 bases in between. The V gene's germline CDR1 is SGHRS and CDR2 YFSETQ. The DNA of the CDR3 is TGCGCCAGCAGCTCCACGGGGAGTGGAAACACCATATATTTT. Protein: CASSSTGSGNTIYF.

This chain joins TRBV5-4 and TRBJ2-7; D may be TRBD2 (5 bases). The CDR3 sequence is 14 residues long. The V and J ends lost 4 bases and 0 bases respectively, with 11 bases between them. Germline assignment: CDR1 SGHNT and CDR2 YYREEE (reference sequence). The CDR3: CASSASGDSYEQYF. CDR3 bases: TGTGCCAGCAGCGCATCCGGGGACTCCTACGAGCAGTACTTC.

The rearrangement uses TRBV7-9 and TRBJ2-1; 10 nucleotides line up with TRBD1. The V and J ends lost 4 bases and 7 bases, in that order; junction bases with no gene match: 4. The germline V gene has CDR1 SEHNR and CDR2 FQNEAQ (reference sequence). This CDR3 is built from 14 residues. The CDR3: CASSSDRGRNEQFF. DNA of the CDR3: TGTGCCAGCAGCTCGGACAGGGGGAGGAATGAGCAGTTCTTC.